This note documents a single TCR beta chain sequence. There is no known antigen for this receptor. No qualities accompany the bases; no much larger clone lies one base away. V and J are truncated by 5 bases and 0 bases respectively, leaving an intervening sequence of 18 bases. From the germline V gene, CDR1 is SGHDT and CDR2 is YYEEEE. From the cysteine up to the phenylalanine, the CDR3 has a length of 16 residues. The read is trimmed to its CDR3 DNA, 48 bases read in frame from base 1. The library was produced with the immunoSEQ multiplex PCR assay. A mixture of 60 forward primers for TCR Vbeta segments and 13 reverse primers for TCR Jbeta segments was used in the multiplex PCR. The CDR3 region of rearranged TCR beta genes was amplified from genomic DNA with a multiplex PCR assay. Amplified TCR beta libraries were sequenced as 87-base-pair reads on the Illumina HiSeq System. The study's own analysis went as follows. In a later analysis, about 80 million unique TCR beta chains were counted across the roughly 610 repertoires, and roughly 11 million of these chains were shared by at least two donors. To remove PCR and sequencing errors, raw reads were error-corrected and collapsed into unique sequences using a nearest-neighbor algorithm that merged closely related sequences. Alignment of CDR3 sequences to IMGT reference sequences was used to assign V, D and J gene segments. For a sequence to be retained, a match of at least six nucleotides to both a V gene segment and a J gene segment was required. A rearrangement counted as productive if the CDR3 had no stop codons and remained in frame with V and J, and every other rearrangement counted as non-productive. Following IMGT convention, CDR3 was defined as the stretch from the second conserved V-encoded cysteine up to the conserved J-encoded phenylalanine. Sequences without an unambiguous match to a single V gene segment were excluded from the earlier analysis of several hundred of the donors. In an earlier analysis of several hundred of the donors, V segments were called functional above 56.7% productive rearrangements and were called segregating when the between-donor standard deviation exceeded 5%. A statistical classification framework was built for diagnosing cytomegalovirus status from the catalog of TCR beta chain sequences. In a later analysis, V and J genes were assigned by comparing TCR nucleotide sequences against IMGT/GENE-DB human TR gene sequences. A later analysis assigned CDR3 sequences and most-parsimonious VDJ recombination scenarios with the TCRdist pipeline. A later analysis defined each TCR beta chain by its CDR3 amino acid sequence plus V-gene family, and excluded reads lacking a unique V-gene family. As a way to deal with suspected cross-contamination and a sequencing artifact, a later analysis dropped 450 to 600 nucleotide sequences that were highly shared and had low generation probability. In a later analysis, a clonal expansion index for each public chain was calculated from normalized within-repertoire ranks of inferred template counts. A later analysis computed generation probabilities with a VDJ recombination model fitted to out-of-frame rearrangements, and checked the results against IGoR. In a later analysis, hypergeometric tests were used to score TCR-TCR, TCR-HLA and TCR-CMV co-occurrence, with a repertoire-size bias correction applied to TCR pairs. False discovery rates were estimated in a later analysis by permuting HLA or CMV assignments 20 times. In a later analysis, co-occurring TCRs were grouped using DBSCAN, with TCRdist sequence similarity added in when clustering inside HLA-allele-positive subsets. Repertoires with fewer than 30,000 or more than 120,000 public chains, plus five repertoires with anomalous nucleotide sharing, were excluded from co-occurrence clustering. The immuneACCESS repertoire file appears here via TCRdb, limited to in-frame rearrangements. These files lack a portion of the clones; in checked studies, under half of the deficit traces to unresolved V genes, and the cause of the others is not known. The V and J calls and clone size are taken from that table; D and trimming were inferred from the DNA. This sample gives 200,000 to 250,000 clones in total; around 80% of them show up just once. Jointly, the top ten make up 5% to 6% of the sample.

The sample originates from a study of cytomegalovirus exposure and HLA in healthy donors (dated by TCRdb to 2016 to 2017). Looking at the study overall: According to an earlier analysis of 587 of the donors, about 190 million T cells yielded 117 million unique TCR beta sequences and about 300 Gb of sequence data. In a later analysis, previously published TCR beta repertoires from 500 to 750 donors were re-analyzed and high-resolution HLA genotyping was added so that TCR occurrence patterns could be studied. All discovery cohort repertoires had been generated on a single sequencing platform. A later genetic analysis took genome-wide SNP genotypes for about 65% of the 666 donors and used that subset as a discovery cohort. Four or five DR-DQ haplotypes were handled as single units for association and clustering because linkage in the cohort was strong. About 300 gigabases of sequencing data and tens of millions of unique TCR sequences were included in an early release covering about 700 HLA-typed donors. The T cell repertoires of 666 subjects were profiled by immunosequencing and related to cytomegalovirus serostatus. The number of typed donors differed by locus: about 620-640 for A, B, C, DRB1 and DQB1; 500 to 550 for DQA1; 606 for DPA1; and roughly 470 for DPB1. To predict cytomegalovirus infection status, the study combined high-throughput TCR immunosequencing, statistical association of individual TCRs with disease status, and machine learning. In addition to the first cohort of roughly 670 subjects, a separate validation cohort of over 90 different subjects was used. Both class I and class II loci were covered by HLA typing, at four-digit resolution. The study aimed to test whether signatures of past pathogen exposure could be identified by cataloging public T cell receptors. Rather than drawing on any new phenotypic data, the later analysis identified candidate immune exposures from TCR beta sequences and the way those sequences occurred across donors. The genetic ancestry cluster associated with self-reported Caucasian donors included around 76% of the approximately 400 genotyped donors. An earlier analysis of fewer than 750 of the donors used high-throughput TCR beta sequencing to judge whether each TCR beta V gene segment behaved as functional or pseudogenic. On average, around 240,000 unique TCR beta nucleotide sequences were sequenced per donor among 398 genotyped donors of the cohort, with around 19% of those sequences being non-productive. Donor age, sex, ethnicity and CMV serostatus were compiled alongside the repertoire data.

The cohort was made up of 666 healthy bone marrow donors. All cohort members were sampled while nominally healthy, although unrecorded immune exposures were likely present. The donor was CMV seropositive and was included in the group of 250 to 350 seropositive cohort members. A peripheral blood sample was collected from each donor, and TCR beta sequencing was performed on peripheral blood mononuclear cells. The Qiagen DNeasy Blood Extraction Kit was used to extract genomic DNA from the blood cell samples. Broad study findings and their caveats: According to a later analysis, parvovirus B19, influenza, CMV and Epstein-Barr virus appeared linked to several top co-occurrence clusters. V-gene and J-gene trimming of TCR beta chains was associated with a missense DCLRE1C variant in a later genetic analysis, and the association was replicated in an independent cohort. Most CMV-associated TCR beta chains appeared to be HLA-restricted in a later analysis, and the HLA associations seemed to be driven largely by CMV exposure. The only immune exposure information available for the cohort was CMV serostatus. Specific HLA alleles were associated with more than 15,000 TCR beta sequences at a false discovery rate of 0.05 in a later analysis. The study gave a list of under 200 TCR beta chains associated with cytomegalovirus. Some IMGT-functional V segments, including TRBV6-2 and TRBV6-3, could not be distinguished by the 87-base-pair reads and were therefore excluded. Sequencing depth was assumed to be roughly uniform across donors in the presence/absence analyses, though that assumption may not hold. Cytomegalovirus status was reported to be diagnosed by the classifier with high specificity and sensitivity in both the original and validation cohorts. Because counts were too low, seventeen rarely observed V segments, including chromosome 9 orphons, were left out of the earlier analysis of 500 to 650 of the donors. The authors suggested that the approach could potentially be generalized to other disease states and immunological phenotypes. In an earlier analysis of over 550 of the donors, most TCR beta V segments were observed in productive rearrangements about 87% or about 30% of the time, broadly matching IMGT annotations. Compared with equally common non-associated chains, HLA-associated TCR beta chains in a later analysis were more clonally expanded and had lower generation probabilities. The cohort was sequenced for TCR beta chains only, and without alpha or paired-chain data the features that could be detected were limited. Strong co-occurrence of HLA alleles, especially DR and DQ, made assigning TCR associations to individual alleles difficult. HLA typing was unavailable for some donors at each locus, so association tests used only the typed subset. According to a later analysis, TCR association rates differed among HLA loci, with DRB1 alleles showing the most associated TCRs and HLA-C alleles showing the fewest. A further reported finding was that TCR beta sequences accurately predicted the HLA-A and HLA-B alleles for most subjects in the first cohort. According to a later genetic analysis, donors in an Asian-associated ancestry cluster had fewer N-insertions in productive TCRs than the approximately 700-donor mean. Across donors, most TCR sequences were observed very rarely, whereas some public TCRs were present in many individuals. A few of the identified cytomegalovirus-associated TCR beta chains were confirmed in vitro to be specific for cytomegalovirus antigens. A group of highly shared sequence variants was considered likely to be a technical artifact of the sequencing pipeline. Linkage disequilibrium might explain the correlated functional status among segregating V segments, but an unknown experimental factor could not be ruled out.

The rearranged chain carries TRBV5-6 and TRBJ2-7; TRBD2 might be the D gene, on 6 matching bases. The clonotype was recovered from a woman aged 40 to 55 in good health and CMV-seropositive. The sequenced sample was PBMCs. The base sequence is TGTGCCAGCAGAAGGGGCACGGGGACTCCCTCCTACGAGCAGTACTTC. Its protein is CASRRGTGTPSYEQYF. The reference TRBV5-6 and TRBJ2-7 proteins fill in what lies around the CDR3, so the full variable domain reads DAGVTQSPTHLIKTRGQQVTLRCSPKSGHDTVSWYQQALGQGPQFIFQYYEEEERQRGNFPDRFSGHQFPNYSSELNVNALLLGDSALYLCASRRGTGTPSYEQYFGPGTRLTVT.